The rows below give T cell receptor beta chains drawn from one sample of a study of tumor-infiltrating lymphocytes in primary liver carcinoma. TCRdb re-called the multiplex PCR reads with MiXCR, one entry per CDR3 protein. The data contain 150,000 to 200,000 distinct CDR3 sequences, around 60% of them singletons. Sequenced: peripheral blood. All receptors derive from a man aged 35 to 55 with primary liver carcinoma and hepatitis B virus infection. CDR3s include the opening cysteine and the closing phenylalanine or tryptophan. The order of the fields is clone size, V gene, J gene, D gene, CDR3 protein, CDR3 DNA. A D gene is named only where the DNA matches it firmly. Rows may omit the clone size; those that give it use once, few, many or a size class.

NA,TRBV6-6,TRBJ1-1,TRBD1,CTSRYTTGGSTEAFF,TGTACCAGCAGATATACCACAGGGGGTAGTACTGAAGCTTTCTTT
NA,TRBV4-1,TRBJ2-7,NA,CASSQVTSEQYF,TGCGCCAGCAGTCAAGTGACCAGCGAGCAGTACTTC
few,TRBV5-1,TRBJ1-1,TRBD1,CASSLGSGTGNTEAFF,TGCGCCAGCAGTCTGGGGTCGGGGACAGGGAACACTGAAGCTTTCTTT
NA,TRBV12-3/TRBV12-4,TRBJ1-2,NA,CASSLLDRRYTF,TGTGCCAGCAGTTTACTAGACAGACGCTACACCTTC
few,TRBV29-1,TRBJ2-2,NA,CSIDREEHTGELFF,TGCAGCATCGACAGGGAGGAGCACACCGGGGAGCTGTTTTTT
NA,TRBV6-5,TRBJ2-7,NA,CASSLLRQTYEQYF,TGTGCCAGCAGTTTGCTGCGACAGACCTACGAGCAGTACTTC
NA,TRBV10-3,TRBJ1-1,NA,CAITQQGDTEAFF,TGTGCCATCACCCAACAGGGAGACACTGAAGCTTTCTTT
once,TRBV10-3,TRBJ2-2,NA,CAIGGPASGELFF,TGTGCCATCGGGGGACCAGCGTCCGGGGAGCTGTTTTTT
NA,TRBV11-3,TRBJ1-1,NA,CASSIGGGIEAFF,TGTGCCAGCAGCATAGGCGGGGGCATTGAAGCTTTCTTT
once,TRBV4-1,TRBJ2-6,TRBD1,CASSPQGSRANVLTF,TGCGCCAGCAGCCCACAGGGGTCTAGGGCCAACGTCCTGACTTTC
NA,TRBV20-1,TRBJ2-2,NA,CSASGAGTPTGELFF,TGCAGTGCTTCCGGCGCGGGGACTCCCACCGGGGAGCTGTTTTTT
NA,TRBV29-1,TRBJ2-5,NA,CSVLVHLKRETQYF,TGCAGCGTTTTGGTACACCTCAAGAGGGAGACCCAGTACTTC
NA,TRBV7-9,TRBJ2-7,NA,CASSPRQLPYEQYF,TGTGCCAGCAGCCCTAGACAGTTGCCCTACGAGCAGTACTTC
NA,TRBV30,TRBJ2-5,TRBD2,CAWSSWRTSDQETQYF,TGTGCCTGGAGTTCCTGGAGGACTAGCGACCAAGAGACCCAGTACTTC
few,TRBV6-6,TRBJ2-5,TRBD2,CASSYLGRETQYF,TGTGCCAGCAGTTACCTCGGGAGGGAGACCCAGTACTTC
NA,TRBV29-1,TRBJ1-2,NA,CSVLESVGYTF,TGCAGCGTTCTTGAGTCGGTTGGCTACACCTTC
NA,TRBV30,TRBJ1-5,NA,CAWSVRGWNQPQHF,TGTGCCTGGAGTGTACGGGGATGGAATCAGCCCCAGCATTTT
many,TRBV11-3,TRBJ1-6,NA,CASSLSTDSYNSPLHF,TGTGCCAGCAGCTTATCGACAGACTCCTATAATTCACCCCTCCACTTT